The 27 T cell receptor beta chains listed next were all sequenced from one sample in a study of blood T cell repertoires in COVID-19. Libraries were prepared by immunoSEQ multiplex PCR; TCRdb keeps only in-frame clonotypes and omits some of them. Of 120,000 to 150,000 clones in the sample, roughly 80% are singletons; the top ten hold 8%. Sequencing was carried out using peripheral blood. The receptors were sampled from a human donor in a cohort sampled during active COVID-19.

This clone was observed a few times. The chain employs TRBV10-1 and TRBJ2-7; D is unclear. V was pared by 0 bases and J by 1 base, with 13 bases between. CDR3 length equals 16 residues. CDR1 and CDR2 from the germline V gene are WNHNN and SYGVQD (reference sequence). CDR3 coding DNA: TGCGCCAGCAGTGAGTCGGGCCAGGCCAAATCCTACGAGCAGTACTTC. Residues: CASSESGQAKSYEQYF.

The V call is TRBV24-1, the J call TRBJ2-2, with a weak D call TRBD1 (6 bases). Germline assignment: CDR1 KGHDR and CDR2 SFDVKD. V was pared by 9 bases and J by 2 bases, with 15 bases between. This CDR3 region has 15 residues. The CDR3 DNA sequence: TGTGCCACCGGAGAGGACAGAGAAAACACCGGGGAGCTGTTTTTT. Amino acids: CATGEDRENTGELFF.

This chain uses TRBV2 with TRBJ1-1; no clear D gene. The V and J ends lost 5 bases and 0 bases respectively, with 4 bases between them. This CDR3 region has 12 residues. The germline V gene encodes CDR1 SNHLY and CDR2 FYNNEI. CDR3 in DNA: TGTGCCAGCAGTACTGTGAACACTGAAGCTTTCTTT. As protein: CASSTVNTEAFF.

This clone was counted only a few times. The chain recombines TRBV5-1 with TRBJ1-6; TRBD1 aligns across 8 bases. J lost 10 bases, V lost 2 bases, and 5 bases had no gene match. Looked up from germline, CDR1 is SGHRS and CDR2 is YFSETQ. This CDR3 has 14 residues. CDR3 sequence (DNA): TGCGCCAGCAGCTTAGACAGGGGAAGCTCACCCCTCCACTTT. Amino acid sequence: CASSLDRGSSPLHF. Using reference TRBV5-1 and TRBJ1-6 for the parts outside the CDR3, the full variable domain is KAGVTQTPRYLIKTRGQQVTLSCSPISGHRSVSWYQQTPGQGLQFLFEYFSETQRNKGNFPGRFSGRQFSNSRSEMNVSTLELGDSALYLCASSLDRGSSPLHFGNGTRLTVT.

J is TRBJ2-3 and V is TRBV5-1; the match to TRBD2 covers 13 bases. Trimming took 7 bases from V and 2 from J; bases not matched to a gene: 4. Germline assignment: CDR1 SGHRS and CDR2 YFSETQ. CDR3 size: 15 residues. This chain's CDR3 is CASGTSGADTDTQYF. The CDR3, as DNA: TGCGCCAGCGGGACTAGCGGGGCGGACACAGATACGCAGTATTTT.

A word on this clone: A junction boundary mismatches the germline segment, possibly from a read error. The V and J genes are TRBV19 and TRBJ1-1, with D tentatively TRBD1 (5 bases). Germline V gene data show CDR1 as LNHDA and CDR2 as SQIVND (reference sequence). CDR3 size: 16 residues. The CDR3 DNA reads TGTGCCAGTAGTCCTGGCATGACAGTCCTGAAGACTGAAGCTTTCTTT. Protein product: CASSPGMTVLKTEAFF.

This chain joins TRBV5-4 and TRBJ2-7; 16 positions match TRBD2. J was trimmed by 9 bases and V by 4 bases; bases with no gene match: 16. Germline assignment: CDR1 SGHNT and CDR2 YYREEE (reference sequence). There are 18 residues in the CDR3. The chain's CDR3 is CASSDGTSGGAKGFGQYF. DNA of the CDR3: TGTGCCAGCAGCGATGGGACTAGCGGGGGGGCCAAAGGGTTCGGGCAGTACTTC.

Details on this clone: A read error may account for a junction end that differs from germline. The V call is TRBV7-9, the J call TRBJ2-3; 7 nucleotides line up with TRBD2. Germline CDR1 SEHNR, CDR2 FQNEAQ (reference sequence). The length of the CDR3 is 15 residues. The CDR3 protein is CASSVAGGSGDTQYF. CDR3 DNA: TGTGCCAGCAGCGTAGCGGGCGGGTCAGGAGATACGCAGTATTTT.

This clone appeared a single time. This sequence joins TRBV14 and TRBJ1-1, with D uncertain. CDR3 length equals 16 residues. Germline V lookup: CDR1 SGHDN, CDR2 FVKESK. The V end lost 1 base, the J end lost 6 bases, and 18 bases lay between the germline ends. This chain's CDR3 is CASSQALQSRRPEAFF. The CDR3 DNA follows: TGTGCCAGCAGCCAAGCTCTTCAGTCCAGGAGGCCTGAAGCTTTCTTT.

The chain has TRBV28 and TRBJ2-7, with TRBD1 matching 11 bases. Per germline, CDR1 MDHEN and CDR2 SYDVKM. The length of the CDR3 is 16 residues. The ends lost 6 bases at V and 4 bases at J; junction bases unmatched: 11. In nucleotides, the CDR3 is TGTGCCAGCAGAGGACAGGGGGCGCTTCGGGGGTACGAGCAGTACTTC. Protein product: CASRGQGALRGYEQYF.

This clone was counted between two and nine times. The chain carries TRBV28 and TRBJ1-3; tentatively, D is TRBD1 (5 bases). V lost 3 bases to trimming and J lost 0 bases, with 9 bases between them. CDR1 is MDHEN and CDR2 is SYDVKM in the germline V gene. The length of the CDR3 is 15 residues. The CDR3 here is CASSLLQDSGNTIYF. The CDR3 nucleotides are TGTGCCAGCAGTTTGCTACAGGACTCTGGAAACACCATATATTTT.

The V gene is TRBV9, the J gene TRBJ1-4; D is ambiguous. The V and J ends lost 2 bases and 7 bases respectively, with 15 bases between them. The germline gives CDR1 SGDLS, CDR2 YYNGEE. The CDR3 length is 15 residues. CDR3 sequence: CASSVGVLISEKLFF. In nucleotides, the CDR3 is TGTGCCAGCAGCGTCGGGGTTTTGATTAGTGAAAAACTGTTTTTT.

The V and J genes are TRBV5-1 and TRBJ1-1; no reliable D call. The length of the CDR3 is 13 residues. The germline V gene encodes CDR1 SGHRS and CDR2 YFSETQ. The V gene lost 3 bases and the J gene lost 7 bases, with 13 bases spanning the gap. Here the CDR3 DNA reads TGCGCCAGCAGCTCTAACCTGGGAGGTGAAGCTTTCTTT. This gives the protein CASSSNLGGEAFF. Variable domain in full (rest from reference TRBV5-1 and TRBJ1-1): KAGVTQTPRYLIKTRGQQVTLSCSPISGHRSVSWYQQTPGQGLQFLFEYFSETQRNKGNFPGRFSGRQFSNSRSEMNVSTLELGDSALYLCASSSNLGGEAFFGQGTRLTVV.

CDR3 in amino acids: CASSLADRFSYEQYF. The CDR3 region has the DNA TGTGCCAGCAGCTTAGCGGACAGGTTCTCCTACGAGCAGTACTTC. J is TRBJ2-7 and V is TRBV7-2, with 7 bases aligning to TRBD1. CDR1 is SGHTA and CDR2 is FQGNSA in the germline V gene. Trimming cost V 0 bases and J 0 bases; bases outside gene matches: 2. This CDR3 has 15 amino acids.

The chain has TRBV6-5 and TRBJ2-6; 8 nucleotides align to TRBD1. Germline-derived CDR1 and CDR2 are MNHEY and SVGAGI. The CDR3 runs to 14 residues. V was pared by 9 bases and J by 4 bases, with 5 bases of the junction left unmatched. The CDR3 protein is CASQGALGANVLTF. The DNA of the CDR3 is TGTGCCAGTCAGGGGGCGCTGGGGGCCAACGTCCTGACTTTC.

The rearrangement joins TRBV28 to TRBJ2-3; 16 bases match TRBD2. This CDR3 spans 21 amino acids. After removal of 1 base from V and 1 base from J, the junction contained 11 bases not matched to a gene. Germline CDR1 reads MDHEN; CDR2 reads SYDVKM. Here the CDR3 reads CASSLSPGLAGGRGRTDTQYF. The CDR3 nucleotides read TGTGCCAGCAGTTTATCCCCGGGACTAGCGGGGGGGCGTGGCCGCACAGATACGCAGTATTTT.

This chain links TRBV11-2 with TRBJ2-7; 11 bases map to TRBD2. V lost 5 bases to trimming and J lost 4 bases; unmatched junction nucleotides: 19. There are 19 residues in the CDR3. CDR1 SGHAT and CDR2 FQNNGV come from the germline V gene. The CDR3 DNA reads TGTGCCAGCAGCGTCGATCCTCCTCCTAGCGGGGGGATCATTTACGAGCAGTACTTC. Amino acids: CASSVDPPPSGGIIYEQYF.

The gene calls are TRBV6-1 and TRBJ2-7; D perhaps matches TRBD2 (7 bases). CDR3 size: 16 residues. Germline CDR1 MNHNS, CDR2 SASEGT. Trimming removed 2 bases at V and 2 bases at J, with 16 bases between. For the CDR3, the DNA is TGTGCCAGCAGTGAAAGGGGTTGGGGGGGCGCCTACGAGCAGTACTTC. This encodes CASSERGWGGAYEQYF.

The chain is built from TRBV12-3 or TRBV12-4 and TRBJ2-1, with D unresolved. There are 12 residues in the CDR3. With 5 bases removed from V and 8 bases from J, the gap between germline ends came to 10 bases. The CDR3 loop reads CASSPQADEQFF. Here the CDR3 DNA reads TGTGCCAGCAGTCCTCAGGCCGATGAGCAGTTCTTC.

The rearrangement joins TRBV2 to TRBJ2-5; possible D gene TRBD1, 5 bases. The CDR3 loop spans 15 amino acids. Trimming removed 6 bases at V and 2 bases at J, with 16 bases between. CDR1 and CDR2 (germline): SNHLY, FYNNEI. In nucleotides, the CDR3 is TGTGCCAGCAGACAAGAACAGGTTATTCAAGAGACCCAGTACTTC. It translates to CASRQEQVIQETQYF. The variable domain in full, with the rest retrieved from reference TRBV2 and TRBJ2-5, is EPEVTQTPSHQVTQMGQEVILRCVPISNHLYFYWYRQILGQKVEFLVSFYNNEISEKSEIFDDQFSVERPDGSNFTLKIRSTKLEDSAMYFCASRQEQVIQETQYFGPGTRLLVL.

Comments on this clone: Other DNA sequences within the sample encode an identical CDR3. This CDR3 reads CASRRDTDTQYF. Here the CDR3 DNA reads TGTGCCAGCAGGCGGGACACAGATACGCAGTATTTT. The chain links TRBV6-5 to TRBJ2-3; tentatively, D is TRBD2 (6 bases). Trimming cost V 6 bases and J 2 bases, with 6 bases left between them. Germline CDR1 and CDR2: MNHEY and SVGAGI. The CDR3 length is 12 residues.

The V gene is TRBV9, the J gene TRBJ1-6; D gene ambiguous. Trimming took 0 bases from V and 6 from J, leaving 10 bases between them. The CDR3 consists of 15 residues. Germline V gene data show CDR1 as SGDLS and CDR2 as YYNGEE. The CDR3 DNA is TGTGCCAGCAGCGTAGGAGGGCAGATTAATTCACCCCTCCACTTT. Translation: CASSVGGQINSPLHF. Together with reference TRBV9 and TRBJ1-6, the CDR3 gives the full variable domain: DSGVTQTPKHLITATGQRVTLRCSPRSGDLSVYWYQQSLDQGLQFLIQYYNGEERAKGNILERFSAQQFPDLHSELNLSSLELGDSALYFCASSVGGQINSPLHFGNGTRLTVT.

This rearrangement joins TRBV5-1 to TRBJ1-4, with TRBD1 matching over 11 bases. The CDR3 is 16 residues long. Germline V gene data show CDR1 as SGHRS and CDR2 as YFSETQ. V trimming: 4 bases; J trimming: 4 bases; junction bases outside the gene matches: 6. CDR3 amino acids: CASSVDRGPFNEKLFF. The CDR3 DNA follows: TGCGCCAGCAGCGTGGACAGGGGGCCTTTTAATGAAAAACTGTTTTTT. Complete variable domain (other parts from reference TRBV5-1 and TRBJ1-4): KAGVTQTPRYLIKTRGQQVTLSCSPISGHRSVSWYQQTPGQGLQFLFEYFSETQRNKGNFPGRFSGRQFSNSRSEMNVSTLELGDSALYLCASSVDRGPFNEKLFFGSGTQLSVL.

The chain recombines TRBV6-5 with TRBJ2-1, with TRBD2 identical over 10 bases. Germline CDR1 MNHEY, CDR2 SVGAGI. CDR3 length equals 15 residues. With 8 bases clipped from V and 4 bases from J, the junction kept 8 bases outside the gene matches. CDR3 sequence reads: CASVQLAGTYNEQFF. In nucleotides, the CDR3 is TGTGCCAGCGTTCAACTAGCGGGGACATACAATGAGCAGTTCTTC.

The gene calls are TRBV5-1 and TRBJ2-1, with 9 bases identical to TRBD1. J gave up 6 bases and V 7 bases, and 11 bases lay outside the gene matches. CDR3 length: 15 amino acids. CDR1 is SGHRS, CDR2 YFSETQ, per germline. The CDR3 reads CASYPGTGLSNEQFF. DNA for the CDR3: TGCGCCAGCTACCCCGGGACAGGGTTAAGCAATGAGCAGTTCTTC.

The V and J genes are TRBV7-3 and TRBJ2-3; possibly TRBD2 for D (5 bases). V was shortened by 0 bases and J by 6 bases, with 10 bases between the two germline ends. CDR1 SGHTA and CDR2 FQGTGA come from the germline V gene. The CDR3 length is 14 residues. DNA for the CDR3: TGTGCCAGCAGCTTAACGGCGGGCCGGGATACGCAGTATTTT. Translation: CASSLTAGRDTQYF.

The chain employs TRBV7-6 and TRBJ2-7; 7 positions match TRBD2. CDR1 and CDR2 (germline): SGHVS, FNYEAQ. The V and J ends lost 6 bases and 4 bases, in that order; junction bases with no gene match: 3. This CDR3 is 12 amino acids long. The chain's CDR3 is CASSGGGYEQYF. The CDR3 DNA reads TGTGCCAGCAGTGGCGGGGGTTACGAGCAGTACTTC. Complete variable domain (other parts from reference TRBV7-6 and TRBJ2-7): GAGVSQSPRYKVTKRGQDVALRCDPISGHVSLYWYRQALGQGPEFLTYFNYEAQQDKSGLPNDRFSAERPEGSISTLTIQRTEQRDSAMYRCASSGGGYEQYFGPGTRLTVT.